This TCR beta chain was sequenced in a study of T cells in Graves' hyperthyroidism and ophthalmopathy. This clonotype appeared a few times. The germline gives CDR1 SEHNR, CDR2 FQNEAQ (reference sequence). The CDR3 loop spans 15 amino acids. V was pared by 5 bases and J by 3 bases, with 14 bases between. The TCR beta CDR3 regions underwent amplification using RNA transcripts as the source. A first-round RT-PCR of the TCR CDR3 used the HTBI primer set. TCRdb redid the calling of the multiplex PCR reads with MiXCR, one entry per CDR3 protein. This sample has about 250,000 distinct CDR3 sequences, with about 20% found just once.

Sequencing was carried out using blood. This receptor was taken from a man younger than 40 with Graves' ophthalmopathy. The genes are TRBV7-9 and TRBJ2-1; D remains unclear. The CDR3: CASSRPSANYNEQFF. CDR3 coding DNA: TGTGCCAGCAGCCGACCCAGCGCGAACTACAATGAGCAGTTCTTC.